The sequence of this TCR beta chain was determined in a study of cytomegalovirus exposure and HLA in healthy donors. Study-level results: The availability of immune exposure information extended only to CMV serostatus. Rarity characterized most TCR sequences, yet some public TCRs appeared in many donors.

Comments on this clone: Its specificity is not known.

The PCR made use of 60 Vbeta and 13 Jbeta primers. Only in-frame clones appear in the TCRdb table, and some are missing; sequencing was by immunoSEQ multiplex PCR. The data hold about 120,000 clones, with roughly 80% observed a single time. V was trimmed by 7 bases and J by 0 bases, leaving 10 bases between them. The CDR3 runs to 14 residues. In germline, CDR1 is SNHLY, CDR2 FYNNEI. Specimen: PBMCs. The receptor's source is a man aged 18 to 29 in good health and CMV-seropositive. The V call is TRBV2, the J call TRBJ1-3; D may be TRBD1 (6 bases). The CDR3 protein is CASTWTVSGNTIYF. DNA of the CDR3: TGTGCCAGCACCTGGACAGTCTCTGGAAACACCATATATTTT.